The sample holds many counts of the clone carrying this T cell receptor (beta chain). What it recognizes is unknown. The record originates from a study of T-cell reconstitution after alpha-beta-depleted transplantation in children. Unique molecular identifiers featured in how the TCRbeta library was prepared. TCRdb reprocessed the PCR reads with MiXCR, giving one entry per CDR3 protein. The sample has approximately 300,000 distinct CDR3 sequences; roughly 7.8% are singletons. Study results and limitations: Surviving recipient T cells and thymic progenitors produced the high day-60 TCRbeta diversity seen in some patients. T-cell counts and diversity were attributed mostly to newly produced T cells one year after transplant. The study reportedly traced alpha-beta T cells about two months after transplant to several hundred expanded graft clones.

The source is a female patient between 2 and 15 years old who had a stem cell transplant for Fanconi anemia, so the T cells may come from the graft donor. The specimen comprised peripheral blood, sampled 360 days after TCRalphabeta/CD19-depleted stem cell transplant.

The CDR3 is CASSPRTGRDEQFF. The CDR3 DNA sequence: TGTGCCAGCAGCCCTCGGACAGGTCGGGATGAGCAGTTCTTC. The V gene is TRBV12-3 or TRBV12-4, the J gene TRBJ2-1, with 7 bases that match TRBD1. There are 14 residues in the CDR3. Trimming at V came to 6 bases and at J to 8 bases, leaving 10 bases not matched to a gene.